This entry lists 18 T cell receptor beta chains sequenced from one sample in a study of blood T cell repertoires in COVID-19. Using immunoSEQ multiplex PCR, the repertoire was profiled, and TCRdb retains in-frame clones only, with some absent. The repertoire includes 100,000 to 150,000 clones, about 89% of them detected once, and about 10% sits in the top ten. Sequencing was done on a sample of peripheral blood. Receptors originate from a woman in her sixties or seventies with COVID-19, enrolled during active disease.

The chain employs TRBV19 and TRBJ1-4; D may be TRBD1 (6 bases). The CDR3 loop spans 15 amino acids. CDR1 and CDR2 from the germline V gene are LNHDA and SQIVND (reference sequence). Trimming shortened V by 5 bases and J by 7 bases, and 17 bases separated the two germline ends. CDR3 sequence: CASSDTGFVGEKLFF. CDR3 DNA sequence: TGTGCCAGTAGTGACACAGGGTTCGTCGGTGAAAAACTGTTTTTT.

V is TRBV21-1 and J is TRBJ1-2. TRBV21-1 is labeled a pseudogene. This CDR3 has 10 amino acids. The CDR3 nucleotides read TGTGCCAGCAGGGATACTACTCCCCCTTTC. Translated: CASRDTTPPF.

The chain is built from TRBV5-6 and TRBJ1-2, with D perhaps TRBD1 (6 bases). V gave up 4 bases and J gave up 7 bases, with 20 bases separating them. This CDR3 region has 15 residues. Per germline, CDR1 SGHDT and CDR2 YYEEEE. The CDR3: CASSGLTSGVSGYTF. The CDR3 bases are TGTGCCAGCAGCGGATTGACTTCAGGGGTGAGTGGCTACACCTTC.

The V call is TRBV4-1, the J call TRBJ2-4; D gene unclear. CDR1 is MGHRA and CDR2 is YSYEKL in the germline V gene. V was shortened by 0 bases and J by 7 bases, with 10 bases between the two germline ends. The CDR3 consists of 14 residues. Written as DNA, the CDR3 is TGCGCCAGCAGCCAAGAGCAGGTTATTAACATTCAGTACTTC. Translation gives CASSQEQVINIQYF.

V and J are TRBV28 and TRBJ2-5, with 16 bases identical to TRBD2. Germline V CDR1 and CDR2: MDHEN, SYDVKM. Unmatched junction bases numbered 11, after V lost 6 bases and J lost 4 bases. CDR3 size: 18 residues. DNA of the CDR3: TGTGCCAGCAGCCGCCCGGGACTAGCGGGGGGGCGAAGAGAGACCCAGTACTTC. The encoded protein is CASSRPGLAGGRRETQYF.

This clone showed up just once. The rearrangement uses TRBV7-9 and TRBJ2-7, with a weak D call TRBD2 (5 bases). With 1 base removed from V and 1 base from J, the gap between germline ends came to 8 bases. The CDR3 extends over 14 amino acids. Germline values: CDR1 SEHNR, CDR2 FQNEAQ (reference sequence). CDR3 in DNA: TGTGCCAGCAGCTTAGTAGAGGGTTCCTACGAGCAGTACTTC. It specifies CASSLVEGSYEQYF.

V and J are TRBV15 and TRBJ1-6; 7 nucleotides align to TRBD1. The V gene end was trimmed by 1 base and the J gene end by 7 bases; junction bases not matched to a gene: 4. This CDR3 has 15 amino acids. Germline V gives CDR1 LNHNV, CDR2 YYDKDF (reference sequence). CDR3 sequence: CATSRGQGRNSPLHF. The CDR3, as DNA: TGTGCCACCAGCAGAGGACAGGGCCGCAATTCACCCCTCCACTTT.

CDR3 sequence: CASSRQGSNTEAFF. CDR3 nucleotides: TGTGCCAGCAGTCGACAGGGGTCGAACACTGAAGCTTTCTTT. The V call is TRBV2, the J call TRBJ1-1; 8 bases line up with TRBD1. Per germline, CDR1 SNHLY and CDR2 FYNNEI. The CDR3 is 14 residues long. V was clipped by 5 bases and J by 1 base; unmatched bases: 3.

The chain couples TRBV9 to TRBJ2-3, with TRBD2 identical over 14 bases. CDR3 length equals 17 residues. Losses at the gene ends were 3 bases for V and 5 bases for J; bases not matched to a gene: 8. Germline lookup yields CDR1 SGDLS and CDR2 YYNGEE. The CDR3 sequence is CASSAGGLAGGLDTQYF. DNA of the CDR3: TGTGCCAGCAGCGCGGGAGGACTAGCGGGGGGTTTAGATACGCAGTATTTT.

V usage is TRBV18 and J usage is TRBJ1-1; TRBD1 agrees at 7 bases. V was clipped by 4 bases and J by 6 bases; unmatched bases: 2. This CDR3 contains 12 residues. Germline-derived CDR1 and CDR2 are KGHSH and LQKENI. The CDR3 bases are TGTGCCAGCTCACAGACAGGGTCTGAAGCTTTCTTT. It yields the protein CASSQTGSEAFF.

The chain uses TRBV2 and TRBJ2-2; 8 bases map to TRBD2. Per germline, CDR1 SNHLY and CDR2 FYNNEI. The V gene end was trimmed by 5 bases and the J gene end by 7 bases; junction bases not matched to a gene: 6. This CDR3 comprises 14 residues. The CDR3 nucleotides read TGTGCCAGCAGTAGGAGCGGGGGACGCGGGGAGCTGTTTTTT. Protein product: CASSRSGGRGELFF.

V is TRBV11-2 and J is TRBJ1-5; 7 bases map to TRBD1. CDR3 size: 14 residues. J gave up 6 bases and V 1 base, and 3 bases lay outside the gene matches. Germline CDR1 reads SGHAT; CDR2 reads FQNNGV. The CDR3 coding sequence is TGTGCCAGCAGCTTAGGAGGGGGCAGTCAGCCCCAGCATTTT. Amino acids: CASSLGGGSQPQHF.

V and J are TRBV2 and TRBJ1-5; tentatively, D is TRBD1 (5 bases). The CDR3 consists of 16 residues. V was pared by 4 bases and J by 0 bases, with 13 bases between. Per germline, CDR1 SNHLY and CDR2 FYNNEI. The CDR3: CASSGAGRNSNQPQHF. CDR3 bases: TGTGCCAGCAGTGGTGCGGGGCGTAATAGCAATCAGCCCCAGCATTTT.

This clone was detected a few times. The chain recombines TRBV11-3 with TRBJ1-1; D gene ambiguous. The V end was cut by 0 bases, the J end by 1 base, with 3 bases between. CDR1 and CDR2 from the germline V gene are SGHNT and YENEEA. The CDR3 is made up of 13 amino acids. CDR3 bases: TGTGCCAGCAGCTTAGACCAGAACACTGAAGCTTTCTTT. It encodes CASSLDQNTEAFF.

The chain recombines TRBV28 with TRBJ2-1; a weak D match, TRBD2 (6 bases). V lost 4 bases, J lost 8 bases, and 15 bases lay in between. Per the germline V gene, CDR1 is MDHEN and CDR2 is SYDVKM. The CDR3 covers 14 residues. CDR3 sequence reads: CASSSSWGVDEQFF. The CDR3 DNA is TGTGCCAGCAGTTCCTCGTGGGGGGTGGATGAGCAGTTCTTC.

The V call is TRBV11-3, the J call TRBJ2-7; 10 bases line up with TRBD2. V lost 5 bases, J lost 2 bases, and 12 bases stayed unmatched. The CDR3 spans 17 residues. Germline values: CDR1 SGHNT, CDR2 YENEEA. This CDR3 is CASSGGSSGGHPYEQYF. CDR3 sequence (DNA): TGTGCCAGCAGCGGAGGGTCTAGCGGGGGCCATCCCTACGAGCAGTACTTC.

This rearrangement joins TRBV2 to TRBJ1-3; D ambiguous. V was trimmed by 5 bases and J by 4 bases, leaving 12 bases between them. The length of the CDR3 is 14 residues. The germline V gene encodes CDR1 SNHLY and CDR2 FYNNEI. The CDR3 here is CASSPEGYGNTIYF. CDR3 bases: TGTGCCAGCAGTCCTGAGGGTTACGGAAACACCATATATTTT.

This rearrangement joins TRBV29-1 to TRBJ2-1; TRBD2 matches at 9 bases. The trim removed 2 bases at V and 7 bases at J, leaving 9 bases unmatched. The CDR3 totals 15 residues. Germline CDR1 SQVTM, CDR2 ANQGSEA. CDR3 residues: CSVETAGGLGNEQFF. The CDR3 DNA follows: TGCAGCGTTGAAACCGCGGGGGGGCTGGGGAATGAGCAGTTCTTC.